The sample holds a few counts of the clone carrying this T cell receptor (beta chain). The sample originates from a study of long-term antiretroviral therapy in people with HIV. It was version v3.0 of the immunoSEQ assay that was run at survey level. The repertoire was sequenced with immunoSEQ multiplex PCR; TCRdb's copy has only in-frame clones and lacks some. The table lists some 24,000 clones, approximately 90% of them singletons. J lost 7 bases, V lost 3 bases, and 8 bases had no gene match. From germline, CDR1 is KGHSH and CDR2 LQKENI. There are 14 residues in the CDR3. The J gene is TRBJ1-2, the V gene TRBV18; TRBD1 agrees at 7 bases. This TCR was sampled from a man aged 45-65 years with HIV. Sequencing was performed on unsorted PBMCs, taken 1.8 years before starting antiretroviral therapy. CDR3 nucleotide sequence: TGTGCCAGCTCACCGGCAGGGGGTGATGGTGGCTACACCTTC. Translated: CASSPAGGDGGYTF.